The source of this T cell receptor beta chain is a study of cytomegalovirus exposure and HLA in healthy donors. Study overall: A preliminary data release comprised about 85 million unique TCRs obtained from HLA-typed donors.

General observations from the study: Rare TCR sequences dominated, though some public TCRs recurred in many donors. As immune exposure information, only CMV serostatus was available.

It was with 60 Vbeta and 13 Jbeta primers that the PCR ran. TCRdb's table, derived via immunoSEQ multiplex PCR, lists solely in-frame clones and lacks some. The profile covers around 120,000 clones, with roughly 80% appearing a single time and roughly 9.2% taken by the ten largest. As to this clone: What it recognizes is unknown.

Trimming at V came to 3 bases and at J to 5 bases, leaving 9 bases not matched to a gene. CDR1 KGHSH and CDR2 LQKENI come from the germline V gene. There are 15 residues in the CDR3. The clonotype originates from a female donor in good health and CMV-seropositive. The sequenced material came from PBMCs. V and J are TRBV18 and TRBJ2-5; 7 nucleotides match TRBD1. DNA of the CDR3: TGTGCCAGCTCACCCGCGACAGGGTCCACCGAGACCCAGTACTTC. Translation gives CASSPATGSTETQYF.